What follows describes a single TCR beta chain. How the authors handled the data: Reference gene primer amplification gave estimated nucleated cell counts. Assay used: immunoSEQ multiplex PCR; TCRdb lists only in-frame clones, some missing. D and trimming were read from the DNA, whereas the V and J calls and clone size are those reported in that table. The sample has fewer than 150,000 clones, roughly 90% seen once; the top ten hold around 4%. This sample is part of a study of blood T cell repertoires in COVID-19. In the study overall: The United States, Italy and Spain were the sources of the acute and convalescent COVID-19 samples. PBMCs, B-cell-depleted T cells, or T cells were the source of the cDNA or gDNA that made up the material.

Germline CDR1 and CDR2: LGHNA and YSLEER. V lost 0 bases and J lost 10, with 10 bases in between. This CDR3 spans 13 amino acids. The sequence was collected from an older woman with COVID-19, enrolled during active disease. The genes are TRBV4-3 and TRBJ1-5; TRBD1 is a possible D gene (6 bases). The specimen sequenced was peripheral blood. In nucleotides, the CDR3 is TGCGCCAGCAGCCAAGAATTGGGGGCACCCCAGCATTTT. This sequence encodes CASSQELGAPQHF.